The next 26 T cell receptor beta chains were all read from a single sample in a study of beta chain features in type 1 diabetes. Broader study findings: Type 1 diabetes patients had moderately but significantly shorter TCRB CDR3s in all four CD4+ subsets.

The sequenced template was cDNA made from the entire isolated RNA. Produced via immunoSEQ multiplex PCR; TCRdb's table is partial and in-frame only. The table has approximately 730,000 clones, around 15% seen once; the top ten hold about 0.02%. No antigen has been identified for these receptors. Input material: naive CD4+ T cells from blood. The receptors originated from a man aged 18-30 years with type 1 diabetes.

This rearrangement joins TRBV7-9 to TRBJ2-3; the D is unclear. Deletions cut 8 bases from V and 0 bases from J, with 15 bases between. The germline V gene encodes CDR1 SEHNR and CDR2 FQNEAQ (reference sequence). This CDR3 region has 15 residues. The CDR3 coding sequence is TGTGCCAGCCTCCCCGGTGTGCAGAGCACAGATACGCAGTATTTT. It codes for CASLPGVQSTDTQYF.

The genes are TRBV6-5 and TRBJ2-1, with D hard to call. V shed 7 bases and J shed 9 bases, with 13 bases lying between them. CDR1 is MNHEY and CDR2 is SVGAGI in the germline V gene. This CDR3 has 12 amino acids. CDR3 sequence: CASISAVFEQFF. In DNA, the CDR3 is TGTGCCAGCATTTCAGCCGTGTTTGAGCAGTTCTTC.

Comments on this clone: At one boundary the junction diverges from the germline segment, which might be a read error. The sample has other DNA sequences that encode this CDR3 too. This chain connects TRBV30 to TRBJ1-1; TRBD1 is a possible D gene (6 bases). The CDR3 covers 14 residues. Per the germline V gene, CDR1 is GTSNPN and CDR2 is SVGIG (reference sequence). The DNA for the CDR3 is TGTGCCTGGAGTGTACTTCAGGGGAACACTGAAGCCTTCTTT. Its translation is CAWSVLQGNTEAFF.

The chain couples TRBV2 to TRBJ1-2, with 7 bases that match TRBD1. Trimming took 6 bases from V and 7 from J; bases not matched to a gene: 5. The CDR3 covers 12 residues. Germline V gives CDR1 SNHLY, CDR2 FYNNEI. The CDR3 nucleotides are TGTGCCAGCAGGGAATACAGGGGTGGCTACACCTTC. Its protein is CASREYRGGYTF.

The rearrangement uses TRBV5-1 and TRBJ1-2; the D is unclear. The germline CDR1 and CDR2 sequences are SGHRS and YFSETQ. V shed 4 bases and J shed 3 bases, with 10 bases lying between them. The CDR3 totals 13 residues. CDR3 coding DNA: TGCGCCAGCAGCCCCGACGGGGACTATGGCTACACCTTC. Translation gives CASSPDGDYGYTF.

As regards this clone: The sample carries other DNA sequences with the same CDR3. J is TRBJ1-4 and V is TRBV7-2; D unresolved. Germline CDR1 SGHTA, CDR2 FQGNSA. The CDR3 has 14 residues. Trimming took off 5 bases at V and 0 bases at J, with 7 bases between the two ends. DNA of the CDR3: TGTGCCAGCAGCAGAACCGCAACTAATGAAAAACTGTTTTTT. Translated, it gives CASSRTATNEKLFF. The whole variable domain, filled in from reference TRBV7-2 and TRBJ1-4, reads GAGVSQSPSNKVTEKGKDVELRCDPISGHTALYWYRQSLGQGLEFLIYFQGNSAPDKSGLPSDRFSAERTGGSVSTLTIQRTQQEDSAVYLCASSRTATNEKLFFGSGTQLSVL.

The J gene is TRBJ1-5, the V gene TRBV9; D may be TRBD1 (6 bases). V dropped 3 bases and J dropped 5 bases, with 9 bases sitting between them. The CDR3 has 13 residues. Germline V CDR1 and CDR2: SGDLS, YYNGEE. The CDR3 DNA reads TGTGCCAGCAGCGGGGCAGGGGATCAGCCCCAGCATTTT. Translated: CASSGAGDQPQHF.

This clone was seen more than once but under ten times. The rearrangement uses TRBV4-1 and TRBJ1-1; D gene unclear. With 0 bases removed from V and 5 bases from J, the gap between germline ends came to 19 bases. CDR3 length: 17 amino acids. Germline CDR1 and CDR2: MGHRA and YSYEKL. CDR3 in DNA: TGCGCCAGCAGCCAAGATAGGCCCGGGAGTTCGGGTACTGAAGCTTTCTTT. Amino acid sequence: CASSQDRPGSSGTEAFF.

About this clone: A junction boundary mismatches the germline segment, possibly from a read error. The chain links TRBV7-7 to TRBJ2-3, with D hard to call. Germline V gene sequence: CDR1 SSHAT, CDR2 FNYEAQ (reference sequence). This CDR3 has 13 residues. The chain's CDR3 is CASSLDSADTQYF. The CDR3, as DNA: TGTGCTAGCAGCTTAGATAGTGCAGATACGCAGTATTTT.

The chain joins TRBV18 to TRBJ2-7; 7 positions agree with TRBD1. V trimming: 1 base; J trimming: 0 bases; junction bases outside the gene matches: 6. Per the germline V gene, CDR1 is KGHSH and CDR2 is LQKENI. This CDR3 region has 16 residues. CDR3 sequence (DNA): TGTGCCAGCTCACCACAGGGGGCACAGGGCTCCTACGAGCAGTACTTC. Its protein product is CASSPQGAQGSYEQYF.

The genes are TRBV30 and TRBJ2-3, with 10 bases matching TRBD2. The CDR3 runs to 15 residues. Germline values: CDR1 GTSNPN, CDR2 SVGIG (reference sequence). Trimming at V came to 2 bases and at J to 4 bases, leaving 6 bases not matched to a gene. The CDR3 loop reads CAWSKAGGPSDTQYF. The CDR3 nucleotides read TGTGCCTGGAGTAAAGCGGGGGGGCCATCAGATACGCAGTATTTT.

This rearrangement joins TRBV7-9 to TRBJ2-3, with D uncertain. V was shortened by 4 bases and J by 0 bases, with 5 bases between the two germline ends. This CDR3 region has 13 residues. Germline CDR1 and CDR2: SEHNR and FQNEAQ (reference sequence). CDR3: CASSWGSTDTQYF. CDR3 nucleotides: TGTGCCAGCAGCTGGGGTAGCACAGATACGCAGTATTTT.

This clone was seen a few times. The V gene is TRBV10-3, the J gene TRBJ1-1; D possibly corresponds to TRBD1 (5 bases). Per the germline V gene, CDR1 is ENHRY and CDR2 is SYGVKD. Trimming pared 0 bases from V and 5 bases from J, leaving 13 bases between. CDR3 length equals 15 residues. CDR3 loop: CAISESPGRGTEAFF. CDR3 DNA sequence: TGTGCCATCAGTGAGTCCCCAGGGCGTGGTACTGAAGCTTTCTTT.

Only a few counts were recorded for this clone. J is TRBJ2-7 and V is TRBV5-1; 12 bases are a match to TRBD2. Germline trimming cut 4 bases from V and 6 bases from J; bases unmatched to any gene: 8. From germline, CDR1 is SGHRS and CDR2 YFSETQ. The CDR3 loop spans 15 amino acids. CDR3 coding DNA: TGCGCCAGCAGCCCCGGCCGGACTAGCGGGACCGAGCAGTACTTC. This sequence encodes CASSPGRTSGTEQYF.

This clone came up a few times. V is TRBV30 and J is TRBJ1-2; D gene ambiguous. The CDR3 loop spans 12 amino acids. V lost 2 bases to trimming and J lost 4 bases, with 8 bases between them. Germline V gives CDR1 GTSNPN, CDR2 SVGIG (reference sequence). The CDR3 loop reads CAWSFDVYGYTF. The DNA for the CDR3 is TGTGCCTGGAGTTTTGATGTCTATGGCTACACCTTC.

In its sample, this clone was seen a few times. CDR3 DNA sequence: TGTGCCAGCAGCCATATTTCAGGAGGGAAATTGGATGAGCAGTTCTTC. As protein: CASSHISGGKLDEQFF. This rearrangement joins TRBV11-2 to TRBJ2-1, with D possibly being TRBD2 (6 bases). Deletions cut 5 bases from V and 8 bases from J, with 22 bases between. The CDR3 extends over 16 amino acids. Germline CDR1 reads SGHAT; CDR2 reads FQNNGV.

The chain has TRBV28 and TRBJ1-5; 8 nucleotides match TRBD1. The CDR3 contains 14 residues. V lost 5 bases and J lost 5; bases outside the gene matches: 5. Germline V gene data show CDR1 as MDHEN and CDR2 as SYDVKM. CDR3 residues: CASSPQQGDQPQHF. CDR3 bases: TGTGCCAGCAGTCCCCAACAGGGGGATCAGCCCCAGCATTTT.

The chain joins TRBV7-9 to TRBJ1-5; D gene unclear. V gave up 1 base and J gave up 6 bases, with 4 bases separating them. Germline V lookup: CDR1 SEHNR, CDR2 FQNEAQ (reference sequence). This CDR3 contains 12 residues. This CDR3 is CASSLDAQPQHF. In DNA form, the CDR3 reads TGTGCCAGCAGCTTAGATGCTCAGCCCCAGCATTTT. Full variable domain (missing parts from reference TRBV7-9 and TRBJ1-5): DTGVSQNPRHKITKRGQNVTFRCDPISEHNRLYWYRQTLGQGPEFLTYFQNEAQLEKSRLLSDRFSAERPKGSFSTLEIQRTEQGDSAMYLCASSLDAQPQHFGDGTRLSIL.

The DNA for the CDR3 is TGTGCCAGCAGGAACGGACAGATAGGGAACACCGGGGAGCTGTTTTTT. It is translated as CASRNGQIGNTGELFF. The gene calls are TRBV28 and TRBJ2-2; perhaps TRBD1 as D (6 bases). CDR1 is MDHEN, CDR2 SYDVKM, per germline. This CDR3 has 16 amino acids. Deletions cut 6 bases from V and 1 base from J, with 15 bases between.

Of note for this clone: Other DNA sequences from this sample encode an identical CDR3 as well. V usage is TRBV7-2 and J usage is TRBJ2-3; 7 bases map to TRBD2. The CDR3 covers 14 residues. The germline V gene encodes CDR1 SGHTA and CDR2 FQGNSA. Unmatched junction bases numbered 3, after V lost 5 bases and J lost 1 base. The CDR3 loop reads CASSLGLGTDTQYF. In DNA, the CDR3 is TGTGCCAGCAGCCTAGGACTAGGCACAGATACGCAGTATTTT.

The chain joins TRBV27 to TRBJ2-1; TRBD1 might be the D (7 bases). With 4 bases removed from V and 6 bases from J, the gap between germline ends came to 13 bases. The CDR3 runs 14 residues. Germline lookup yields CDR1 MNHEY and CDR2 SMNVEV (reference sequence). The CDR3 nucleotides read TGTGCCAGCAGTTGGGGGGCAGGGGGCAATGAGCAGTTCTTC. Translated: CASSWGAGGNEQFF.

This clone was counted between two and nine times. V usage is TRBV28 and J usage is TRBJ2-7; D might be TRBD1 (5 bases). Germline CDR1 is MDHEN and CDR2 is SYDVKM. Trimming pared 5 bases from V and 4 bases from J, leaving 12 bases between. The CDR3 length is 13 residues. CDR3: CASSRAGNYEQYF. As DNA, the CDR3 is TGTGCCAGCAGTCGGGCAGGGAATTACGAGCAGTACTTC.

The rearrangement uses TRBV9 and TRBJ1-5, with unresolved D. The germline V gene has CDR1 SGDLS and CDR2 YYNGEE. The V gene lost 1 base and the J gene lost 5 bases, with 7 bases spanning the gap. The CDR3 loop spans 13 amino acids. CDR3 protein: CASSVTSDQPQHF. The DNA for the CDR3 is TGTGCCAGCAGCGTAACGTCCGATCAGCCCCAGCATTTT.

The V call is TRBV30, the J call TRBJ1-2; 9 bases fit TRBD1. Looked up from germline, CDR1 is GTSNPN and CDR2 is SVGIG (reference sequence). This CDR3 is 16 amino acids long. With 2 bases clipped from V and 8 bases from J, the junction kept 15 bases outside the gene matches. CDR3 coding DNA: TGTGCCTGGAGTATTACCGGGACAGGGTCTTTACGGGGCTACACCTTC. Translating gives CAWSITGTGSLRGYTF.

The chain combines TRBV25-1 with TRBJ2-3; D remains ambiguous. CDR1 is MGHDK and CDR2 is SYGVNS in the germline V gene. CDR3 size: 13 residues. V dropped 4 bases and J dropped 2 bases, with 7 bases sitting between them. CDR3 sequence (DNA): TGTGCCAGCAGTGCGTTAGTCACAGATACGCAGTATTTT. Translation gives CASSALVTDTQYF. Full variable domain (rest looked up from reference TRBV25-1 and TRBJ2-3): EADIYQTPRYLVIGTGKKITLECSQTMGHDKMYWYQQDPGMELHLIHYSYGVNSTEKGDLSSESTVSRIRTEHFPLTLESARPSHTSQYLCASSALVTDTQYFGPGTRLTVL.

The V call is TRBV9, the J call TRBJ1-2; D gene ambiguous. The CDR3 consists of 14 residues. Trimming left V 0 bases short and J 7 bases short, with 13 bases between. Germline V CDR1 and CDR2: SGDLS, YYNGEE. CDR3 in amino acids: CASSVEQSDGGYTF. The CDR3 DNA reads as TGTGCCAGCAGCGTAGAGCAGTCAGATGGTGGCTACACCTTC.